These 32 T cell receptor beta chains share one sample of origin, sequenced in a study of shared clonotypes between healthy human individuals. Assay: immunoSEQ multiplex PCR; the TCRdb copy retains only in-frame clones and omits some. Among 500,000 or so clones listed, 95% to 96% were seen once. Sequencing was done on a sample of naive CD4+ T cells sorted from blood. The subset here: CD45RA+ positively selected. These receptors were taken from a woman aged 30 to 39 in good health.

This clone showed up just a few times. This rearrangement joins TRBV19 to TRBJ2-5; the D is unclear. CDR1 and CDR2 (germline): LNHDA, SQIVND (reference sequence). The CDR3 spans 12 residues. V was shortened by 5 bases and J by 5 bases, with 9 bases between the two germline ends. CDR3 DNA: TGTGCCAGTAGTCAGTCTCGGGAGACCCAGTACTTC. It is translated as CASSQSRETQYF.

The chain recombines TRBV28 with TRBJ1-2; 8 bases line up with TRBD1. V lost 2 bases, J lost 4 bases, and 6 bases stayed unmatched. The CDR3 runs 15 residues. The V gene's germline CDR1 is MDHEN and CDR2 SYDVKM. In nucleotides, the CDR3 is TGTGCCAGCAGTTTAACTCCCGACAGGGGCTATGGCTACACCTTC. Its protein is CASSLTPDRGYGYTF.

Comments on this clone: The sample carries other DNA sequences with the same CDR3. CDR3 bases: TGTGCCAGCAGCCTTGGTAGCAATCAGCCCCAGCATTTT. Its translation: CASSLGSNQPQHF. The genes are TRBV5-4 and TRBJ1-5; D ambiguous. The CDR3 is 13 amino acids. Germline CDR1 SGHNT, CDR2 YYREEE (reference sequence). Trimming cost V 4 bases and J 0 bases, with 5 bases left between them. Drawing the rest from reference TRBV5-4 and TRBJ1-5, the complete variable domain is ETGVTQSPTHLIKTRGQQVTLRCSSQSGHNTVSWYQQALGQGPQFIFQYYREEENGRGNFPPRFSGLQFPNYSSELNVNALELDDSALYLCASSLGSNQPQHFGDGTRLSIL.

The chain employs TRBV7-9 and TRBJ2-7; TRBD1 matches at 11 bases. CDR1 and CDR2 (germline): SEHNR, FQNEAQ (reference sequence). CDR3 length: 15 amino acids. V shed 4 bases, J shed 5 bases, and the junction held 7 bases outside the gene matches. The chain's CDR3 is CASSSWTGGKDEQYF. CDR3 DNA: TGTGCCAGCAGCTCATGGACAGGGGGCAAAGACGAGCAGTACTTC.

The chain couples TRBV7-6 to TRBJ2-3; TRBD2 aligns across 8 bases. V lost 2 bases to trimming and J lost 4 bases; unmatched junction nucleotides: 2. Germline V lookup: CDR1 SGHVS, CDR2 FNYEAQ. The CDR3 runs 14 residues. CDR3 residues: CASSLRTSPDTQYF. The CDR3 DNA sequence: TGTGCCAGCAGCTTAAGGACTAGCCCAGATACGCAGTATTTT.

This clone was observed once. This chain uses TRBV19 with TRBJ2-1, with TRBD2 matching 10 bases. The CDR3 is 17 amino acids. V lost 3 bases, J lost 7 bases, and 12 bases stayed unmatched. Germline V lookup: CDR1 LNHDA, CDR2 SQIVND (reference sequence). CDR3 amino acids: CASSIPPLAGYVNEQFF. The DNA for the CDR3 is TGTGCCAGTAGTATCCCCCCACTAGCGGGATACGTAAATGAGCAGTTCTTC.

This chain joins TRBV28 and TRBJ2-7; possibly TRBD1 for D (6 bases). CDR1 MDHEN and CDR2 SYDVKM come from the germline V gene. Trimming removed 7 bases from V and 2 bases from J, with 18 bases in between. The CDR3 is 15 amino acids. CDR3 coding DNA: TGTGCCAGCACCCAAACCGGGACACCCACCTACGAGCAGTACTTC. It is translated as CASTQTGTPTYEQYF. The full variable domain, its missing parts supplied by reference TRBV28 and TRBJ2-7, is DVKVTQSSRYLVKRTGEKVFLECVQDMDHENMFWYRQDPGLGLRLIYFSYDVKMKEKGDIPEGYSVSREKKERFSLILESASTNQTSMYLCASTQTGTPTYEQYFGPGTRLTVT.

The J gene is TRBJ2-1, the V gene TRBV6-6, with D perhaps TRBD2 (5 bases). The V gene's germline CDR1 is MNHNY and CDR2 SVGAGI (reference sequence). This CDR3 has 14 amino acids. Trimming shortened V by 10 bases and J by 5 bases, and 18 bases separated the two germline ends. In DNA form, the CDR3 reads TGTGCCACAAGCCCCGAGAGGGTGAACAATGAGCAGTTCTTC. It translates to CATSPERVNNEQFF.

This chain links TRBV4-2 with TRBJ2-5; 8 bases agree with TRBD2. The DNA end is more similar to TRBJ2-7, so the J call may be wrong. Germline V lookup: CDR1 LGHNA, CDR2 YNFKEQ. The CDR3 consists of 15 residues. The CDR3 reads CASSQTQRESHEQYF. The CDR3 nucleotides read TGTGCCAGCAGCCAGACTCAGCGGGAGTCCCACGAGCAGTACTTC.

Here the CDR3 reads CASSEGYSDTQYF. The CDR3 bases are TGTGCCAGCAGCGAGGGGTATTCAGATACGCAGTATTTT. This sequence joins TRBV7-7 and TRBJ2-3; D possibly matches TRBD1 or TRBD2 (5 bases each). Germline V gene data show CDR1 as SSHAT and CDR2 as FNYEAQ (reference sequence). Trimming took 5 bases from V and 4 from J, leaving 10 bases between them. The CDR3 consists of 13 residues.

The chain carries TRBV11-2 and TRBJ2-4, with 13 bases identical to TRBD2. V gave up 3 bases and J gave up 5 bases; unmatched junction bases: 1. The CDR3 has 15 residues. CDR1 SGHAT and CDR2 FQNNGV come from the germline V gene. CDR3 sequence: CASSFGLAGENIQYF. Written as DNA, the CDR3 is TGTGCCAGCAGCTTCGGACTAGCGGGGGAAAACATTCAGTACTTC.

The chain couples TRBV5-1 to TRBJ1-1; 11 bases are shared with TRBD1. The J segment lost 10 bases and the V segment lost 3 bases, leaving 5 bases of the junction unmatched. The CDR3 length is 13 residues. The germline V gene has CDR1 SGHRS and CDR2 YFSETQ. Here the CDR3 DNA reads TGCGCCAGCAGCTCCCGGGACAGGGGGACAGCTTTCTTT. Amino acid sequence: CASSSRDRGTAFF.

The count of this clone is one. This sequence joins TRBV7-9 and TRBJ1-3; tentatively, D is TRBD1 (6 bases). The V end was cut by 7 bases, the J end by 0 bases, with 13 bases between. Germline V lookup: CDR1 SEHNR, CDR2 FQNEAQ (reference sequence). The CDR3 totals 15 residues. The CDR3 is CASTRTEDSGNTIYF. The DNA for the CDR3 is TGTGCCAGCACCCGGACAGAAGACTCTGGAAACACCATATATTTT. The full variable domain, completed using reference TRBV7-9 and TRBJ1-3, is DTGVSQNPRHKITKRGQNVTFRCDPISEHNRLYWYRQTLGQGPEFLTYFQNEAQLEKSRLLSDRFSAERPKGSFSTLEIQRTEQGDSAMYLCASTRTEDSGNTIYFGEGSWLTVV.

The V and J genes are TRBV4-1 and TRBJ2-4; a possible D gene is TRBD1 (6 bases). Between the trimmed V and J ends, which lost 2 bases and 2 bases, there was a span of 10 bases. Per the germline V gene, CDR1 is MGHRA and CDR2 is YSYEKL. The CDR3 extends over 15 amino acids. CDR3 sequence reads: CASSQTDRPKNIQYF. The CDR3 DNA reads TGCGCCAGCAGCCAAACCGACAGGCCCAAAAACATTCAGTACTTC.

This chain connects TRBV5-1 to TRBJ2-5; 10 positions match TRBD1. The J call may be in error: the DNA end matches TRBJ2-7 better. The CDR3 length is 14 residues. Germline V gives CDR1 SGHRS, CDR2 YFSETQ. CDR3: CASSLTGQGSEQYF. In DNA form, the CDR3 reads TGCGCCAGCAGCTTGACGGGACAGGGGAGCGAGCAGTACTTC.

The gene calls are TRBV6-1 and TRBJ1-5; D remains unclear. CDR1 is MNHNS and CDR2 is SASEGT in the germline V gene. V lost 2 bases and J lost 7, with 12 bases in between. This CDR3 contains 14 residues. The DNA for the CDR3 is TGTGCCAGCAGTGAACTCCGGGTTAAACAGCCCCAGCATTTT. Residues: CASSELRVKQPQHF.

This chain uses TRBV10-1 with TRBJ2-2; 9 bases agree with TRBD1. The CDR3 covers 14 residues. Germline V CDR1 and CDR2: WNHNN, SYGVQD (reference sequence). Germline trimming cut 10 bases from V and 4 bases from J; bases unmatched to any gene: 7. DNA of the CDR3: TGCGCCACCTCCCGGACAGGGGCCACCGGGGAGCTGTTTTTT. It specifies CATSRTGATGELFF.

This rearrangement joins TRBV19 to TRBJ1-5; D ambiguous. The CDR3 runs 17 residues. Germline assignment: CDR1 LNHDA and CDR2 SQIVND (reference sequence). Between the trimmed V and J ends, which lost 9 bases and 0 bases, there was a span of 21 bases. CDR3 region: CASSLDKQSYSNQPQHF. In nucleotides, the CDR3 is TGTGCCAGCTCGCTAGACAAACAAAGTTATAGCAATCAGCCCCAGCATTTT.

The V gene is TRBV2, the J gene TRBJ1-1, with D unclear. V lost 4 bases, J lost 10 bases, and 16 bases lay in between. The CDR3 covers 13 residues. Germline CDR1 and CDR2: SNHLY and FYNNEI. The DNA for the CDR3 is TGTGCCAGCAGTGTAAGGACGGCGGTTGGAGCTTTCTTT. Translating gives CASSVRTAVGAFF. The full variable domain, rest sourced from reference TRBV2 and TRBJ1-1, is EPEVTQTPSHQVTQMGQEVILRCVPISNHLYFYWYRQILGQKVEFLVSFYNNEISEKSEIFDDQFSVERPDGSNFTLKIRSTKLEDSAMYFCASSVRTAVGAFFGQGTRLTVV.

V is TRBV10-2 and J is TRBJ1-2, with a possible D match to TRBD1 (6 bases). CDR3 length: 15 amino acids. The germline gives CDR1 WSHSY, CDR2 SAAADI. V lost 8 bases to trimming and J lost 1 base, with 17 bases between them. CDR3 sequence: CASAQGQGSNYGYTF. CDR3 nucleotide sequence: TGCGCCAGCGCCCAGGGGCAGGGTAGTAACTATGGCTACACCTTC.

The chain joins TRBV4-1 to TRBJ1-3; 11 positions match TRBD1. Looked up from germline, CDR1 is MGHRA and CDR2 is YSYEKL. V was pared by 0 bases and J by 7 bases, with 8 bases of the junction left unmatched. The CDR3 has 17 residues. CDR3 in DNA: TGCGCCAGCAGCCAAGACCCCCCTCGGACAGGGGGCAACACCATATATTTT. Protein sequence: CASSQDPPRTGGNTIYF.

This rearrangement joins TRBV7-2 to TRBJ2-7; TRBD1 might be the D (5 bases). CDR1 is SGHTA and CDR2 is FQGNSA in the germline V gene. V was cut by 5 bases and J by 2 bases, with 13 bases left in between. The CDR3 length is 14 residues. The CDR3 here is CASSVDDRPYEQYF. CDR3 DNA: TGTGCCAGCAGCGTCGATGACAGACCCTACGAGCAGTACTTC.

The sample holds one count of this clone. The rearrangement joins TRBV11-2 to TRBJ2-7; 8 nucleotides match TRBD2. V shed 5 bases and J 2 bases; nucleotides not matched to a gene: 14. CDR3 length: 17 amino acids. CDR1 and CDR2 (germline): SGHAT, FQNNGV. For the CDR3, the DNA is TGTGCCAGCAGCCACCTACCGGTTGCGGGAGGACCCTACGAGCAGTACTTC. Protein: CASSHLPVAGGPYEQYF.

V is TRBV7-2 and J is TRBJ1-6; D possibly corresponds to TRBD1 (5 bases). Per the germline V gene, CDR1 is SGHTA and CDR2 is FQGNSA. V shed 2 bases and J shed 10 bases, with 6 bases lying between them. The CDR3 extends over 12 amino acids. CDR3 nucleotide sequence: TGTGCCAGCAGCTTACAGGGCTCACCCCTCCACTTT. Translation: CASSLQGSPLHF.

The chain is built from TRBV28 and TRBJ2-3; TRBD2 agrees at 10 bases. With 5 bases clipped from V and 5 bases from J, the junction kept 4 bases outside the gene matches. The CDR3 spans 14 residues. The germline CDR1 and CDR2 sequences are MDHEN and SYDVKM. Written as DNA, the CDR3 is TGTGCCAGCAGTACTAGCGGGAACTTAGATACGCAGTATTTT. Translated, it gives CASSTSGNLDTQYF.

The chain links TRBV7-2 to TRBJ2-3; perhaps TRBD1 as D (6 bases). Germline CDR1 reads SGHTA; CDR2 reads FQGNSA. Trimming cost V 4 bases and J 6 bases, with 8 bases left between them. The CDR3 length is 12 residues. CDR3 bases: TGTGCCAGCAGCTGGGGGCGGGATACGCAGTATTTT. Its protein product is CASSWGRDTQYF.

This rearrangement joins TRBV7-8 to TRBJ2-1; the D is unclear. The germline V gene encodes CDR1 SGHVS and CDR2 FQNEAQ. The CDR3 covers 14 residues. Trimming removed 2 bases at V and 8 bases at J, with 13 bases between. Here the CDR3 reads CASSLHSFRDEQFF. For the CDR3, the DNA is TGTGCCAGCAGCTTACATTCCTTTCGGGATGAGCAGTTCTTC. The full variable domain, rest sourced from reference TRBV7-8 and TRBJ2-1, is GAGVSQSPRYKVAKRGQDVALRCDPISGHVSLFWYQQALGQGPEFLTYFQNEAQLDKSGLPSDRFFAERPEGSVSTLKIQRTQQEDSAVYLCASSLHSFRDEQFFGPGTRLTVL.

V usage is TRBV6-5 and J usage is TRBJ1-5; D call uncertain. This CDR3 contains 14 residues. Germline lookup yields CDR1 MNHEY and CDR2 SVGAGI. The V and J ends lost 8 bases and 3 bases respectively, with 14 bases between them. CDR3 coding DNA: TGTGCCAGCTGGCCAGGTCGGGACAATCAGCCCCAGCATTTT. It encodes CASWPGRDNQPQHF.

The chain joins TRBV7-8 to TRBJ1-5, with D uncertain. The V end lost 4 bases, the J end lost 0 bases, and 13 bases lay between the germline ends. CDR1 is SGHVS, CDR2 FQNEAQ, per germline. The CDR3 sequence is 16 residues long. This chain's CDR3 is CASSYGGRNSNQPQHF. The CDR3 DNA reads as TGTGCCAGCAGCTACGGCGGACGGAATAGCAATCAGCCCCAGCATTTT.

The chain has TRBV5-6 and TRBJ2-7; perhaps TRBD1 as D (7 bases). Germline CDR1 is SGHDT and CDR2 is YYEEEE. Trimming removed 4 bases at V and 0 bases at J, with 20 bases between. The CDR3 loop spans 17 amino acids. CDR3 sequence reads: CASSAGIQGTPSYEQYF. CDR3 nucleotides: TGTGCCAGCAGCGCGGGAATACAGGGGACCCCCTCCTACGAGCAGTACTTC.

The V call is TRBV9, the J call TRBJ2-2, with TRBD2 matching 9 bases. This CDR3 contains 19 residues. CDR1 is SGDLS, CDR2 YYNGEE, per germline. V shed 0 bases, J shed 1 base, and the junction held 10 bases outside the gene matches. The CDR3 bases are TGTGCCAGCAGCGTAGGTCTTAGCGGGAGATACTGGAACACCGGGGAGCTGTTTTTT. This encodes CASSVGLSGRYWNTGELFF.

This sequence joins TRBV18 and TRBJ2-7, with 8 bases lining up with TRBD1. From germline, CDR1 is KGHSH and CDR2 LQKENI. Trimming cost V 1 base and J 0 bases; bases outside gene matches: 11. CDR3 size: 18 residues. CDR3 in amino acids: CASSPRETGVGSSYEQYF. CDR3 coding DNA: TGTGCCAGCTCACCACGAGAGACAGGGGTTGGGAGCTCCTACGAGCAGTACTTC.